Presented here are 6 T cell receptor beta chains from one specimen sequenced in a study of blood T cell repertoires in COVID-19. Here immunoSEQ multiplex PCR was the method, and the copy in TCRdb shows in-frame clones only, minus some. In the table there are 300,000 to 400,000 clones, about nine tenths of which are singletons. Sample: peripheral blood. The receptors originated from a man aged 50-60 years with active or convalescent COVID-19.

This chain uses TRBV10-3 with TRBJ1-1; D is uncertain. Per the germline V gene, CDR1 is ENHRY and CDR2 is SYGVKD. The CDR3 is 13 amino acids. The V end lost 8 bases, the J end lost 0 bases, and 10 bases lay between the germline ends. CDR3 sequence: CAIRRDVNTEAFF. CDR3 coding DNA: TGTGCCATCCGTCGAGATGTGAACACTGAAGCTTTCTTT.

V gene TRBV7-8 combines with J gene TRBJ2-1, with 11 bases fitting TRBD2. Germline lookup yields CDR1 SGHVS and CDR2 FQNEAQ. With 1 base clipped from V and 5 bases from J, the junction kept 1 base outside the gene matches. This CDR3 is built from 15 residues. The CDR3 sequence is CASSLVAGGNNEQFF. The DNA of the CDR3 is TGTGCCAGCAGCTTAGTAGCGGGGGGGAACAATGAGCAGTTCTTC.

V and J are TRBV5-6 and TRBJ1-6, with 7 bases that match TRBD1. The germline gives CDR1 SGHDT, CDR2 YYEEEE. V shed 2 bases, J shed 7 bases, and the junction held 6 bases outside the gene matches. There are 15 residues in the CDR3. The CDR3 loop reads CASSFRTGRNSPLHF. The CDR3 DNA follows: TGTGCCAGCAGCTTCAGGACAGGCCGCAATTCACCCCTCCACTTT.

The table lists this clone with a few counts. This chain joins TRBV27 and TRBJ2-7, with 10 nucleotides matching TRBD2. The CDR3 is 13 residues long. V lost 1 base to trimming and J lost 7 bases; unmatched junction nucleotides: 1. Germline CDR1 and CDR2: MNHEY and SMNVEV (reference sequence). The CDR3 coding sequence is TGTGCCAGCAGTTTATGGACTAGCGGTGAGCAGTACTTC. It codes for CASSLWTSGEQYF.

The rearrangement links TRBV27 to TRBJ2-5; TRBD2 aligns across 13 bases. CDR1 and CDR2 (germline): MNHEY, SMNVEV (reference sequence). V was clipped by 5 bases and J by 1 base; unmatched bases: 10. There are 18 residues in the CDR3. The CDR3 DNA is TGTGCCAGCAGTCCTGGGACTAGCGGGGCACCCTTCCAAGAGACCCAGTACTTC. It specifies CASSPGTSGAPFQETQYF.

The chain recombines TRBV6-6 with TRBJ2-3; D perhaps matches TRBD1 (7 bases). The V end was cut by 8 bases, the J end by 1 base, with 16 bases between. CDR1 and CDR2 (germline): MNHNY, SVGAGI (reference sequence). CDR3 length equals 15 residues. Here the CDR3 reads CASGQGGAGTDTQYF. The CDR3 nucleotides are TGTGCCAGCGGCCAGGGGGGCGCGGGCACAGATACGCAGTATTTT.